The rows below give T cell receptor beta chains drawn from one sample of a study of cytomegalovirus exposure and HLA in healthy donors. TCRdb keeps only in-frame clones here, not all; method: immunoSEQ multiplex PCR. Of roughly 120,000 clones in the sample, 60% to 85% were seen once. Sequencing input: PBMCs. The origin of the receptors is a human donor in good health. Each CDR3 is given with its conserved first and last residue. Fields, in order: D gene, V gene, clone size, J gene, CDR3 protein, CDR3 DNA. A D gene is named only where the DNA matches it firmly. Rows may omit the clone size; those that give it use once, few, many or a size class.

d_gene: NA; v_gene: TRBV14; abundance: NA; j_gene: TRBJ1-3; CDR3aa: CASSQGSGTTTGNTIYF; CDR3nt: TGTGCCAGCAGCCAAGGATCCGGGACAACGACTGGAAACACCATATATTTT
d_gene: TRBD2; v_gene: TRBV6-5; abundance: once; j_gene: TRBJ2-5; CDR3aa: CASTHHPSGQETQYF; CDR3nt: TGTGCCAGCACCCACCATCCTAGCGGCCAAGAGACCCAGTACTTC
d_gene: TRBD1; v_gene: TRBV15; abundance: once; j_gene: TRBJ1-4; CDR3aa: CATSLATGATNEKLFF; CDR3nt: TGTGCCACCAGCCTCGCGACAGGGGCAACTAATGAAAAACTGTTTTTT
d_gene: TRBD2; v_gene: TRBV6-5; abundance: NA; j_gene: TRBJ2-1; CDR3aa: CASSYPTSGGLNEQFF; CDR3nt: TGTGCCAGCAGTTACCCGACTAGCGGGGGGCTCAATGAGCAGTTCTTC
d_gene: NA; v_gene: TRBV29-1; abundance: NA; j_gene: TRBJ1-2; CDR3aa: CSVHSPNYGYTF; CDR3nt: TGCAGCGTTCATAGCCCTAACTATGGCTACACCTTC
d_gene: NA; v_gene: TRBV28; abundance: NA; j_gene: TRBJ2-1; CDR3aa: CASSFQSNRGRAYNEQFF; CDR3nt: TGTGCCAGCAGTTTCCAGAGCAACAGGGGGAGGGCTTACAATGAGCAGTTCTTC
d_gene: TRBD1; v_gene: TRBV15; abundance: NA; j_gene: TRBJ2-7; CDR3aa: CATSKSGGTGDEQYF; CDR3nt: TGTGCCACCAGCAAGTCAGGGGGGACAGGGGACGAGCAGTACTTC
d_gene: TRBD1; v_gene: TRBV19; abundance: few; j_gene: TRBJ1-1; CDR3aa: CASSTSTGDMNTEAFF; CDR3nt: TGTGCCAGTAGTACCTCAACAGGGGACATGAACACTGAAGCTTTCTTT
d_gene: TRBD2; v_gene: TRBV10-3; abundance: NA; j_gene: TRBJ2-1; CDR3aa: CAISALAGSSYNEQFF; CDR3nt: TGTGCCATCAGTGCCCTAGCGGGGAGCTCCTACAATGAGCAGTTCTTC
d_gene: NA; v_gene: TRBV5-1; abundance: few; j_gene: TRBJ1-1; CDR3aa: CASSSMMNTEAFF; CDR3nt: TGCGCCAGCAGCTCTATGATGAACACTGAAGCTTTCTTT
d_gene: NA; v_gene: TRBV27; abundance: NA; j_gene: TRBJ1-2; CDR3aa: CASSPIATFVYGYTF; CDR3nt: TGTGCCAGCAGTCCGATAGCCACGTTCGTCTATGGCTACACCTTC
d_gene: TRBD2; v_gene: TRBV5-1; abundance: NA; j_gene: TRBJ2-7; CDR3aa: CASSLDSGGLYEQYF; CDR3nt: TGCGCCAGCAGCTTGGATAGCGGGGGGCTTTACGAGCAGTACTTC
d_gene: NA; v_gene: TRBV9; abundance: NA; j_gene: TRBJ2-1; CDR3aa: CASSATELVGEQFF; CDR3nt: TGTGCCAGCAGCGCAACGGAACTAGTTGGTGAGCAGTTCTTC
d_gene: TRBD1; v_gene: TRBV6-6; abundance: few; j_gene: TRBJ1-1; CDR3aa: CASIPRRGTGKAFF; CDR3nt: TGTGCCAGCATTCCAAGACGAGGGACAGGGAAAGCTTTCTTT
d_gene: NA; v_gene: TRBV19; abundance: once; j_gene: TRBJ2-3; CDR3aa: CASNQGADTQYF; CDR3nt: TGTGCCAGTAACCAAGGAGCAGATACGCAGTATTTT
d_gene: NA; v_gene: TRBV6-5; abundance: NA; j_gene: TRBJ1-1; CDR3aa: CASFRDIVTEAFF; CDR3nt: TGTGCCAGCTTCCGGGACATCGTCACTGAAGCTTTCTTT
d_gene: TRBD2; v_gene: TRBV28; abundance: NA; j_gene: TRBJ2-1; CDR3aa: CASRTSGGFNEQFF; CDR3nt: TGTGCCAGCCGGACTAGCGGGGGATTCAATGAGCAGTTCTTC
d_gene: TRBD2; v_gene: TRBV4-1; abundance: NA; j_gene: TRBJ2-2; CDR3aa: CASSPRAGGPVGELFF; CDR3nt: TGCGCCAGCAGCCCTAGGGCGGGGGGGCCCGTCGGGGAGCTGTTTTTT
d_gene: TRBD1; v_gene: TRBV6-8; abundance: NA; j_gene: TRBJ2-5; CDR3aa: CASREPGQGLGKTQYF; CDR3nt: TGTGCCAGCAGGGAACCGGGACAGGGGTTAGGAAAGACCCAGTACTTC
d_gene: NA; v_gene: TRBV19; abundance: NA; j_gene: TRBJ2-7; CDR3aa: CASSEVGARWGEQYF; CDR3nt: TGTGCCAGTAGTGAAGTGGGGGCTAGGTGGGGCGAGCAGTACTTC
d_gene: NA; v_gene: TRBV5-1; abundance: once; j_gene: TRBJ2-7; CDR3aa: CASSSAYGEQYF; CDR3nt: TGCGCCAGCAGCTCCGCTTACGGCGAGCAGTACTTC
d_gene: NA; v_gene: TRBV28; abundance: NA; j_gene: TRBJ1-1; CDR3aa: CASSPETRRTEAFF; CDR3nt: TGTGCCAGCAGTCCAGAAACGCGGCGGACTGAAGCTTTCTTT
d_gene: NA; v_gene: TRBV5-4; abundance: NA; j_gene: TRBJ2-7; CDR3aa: CASSPRGDEQYF; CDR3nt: TGTGCCAGCAGCCCCAGGGGGGACGAGCAGTACTTC
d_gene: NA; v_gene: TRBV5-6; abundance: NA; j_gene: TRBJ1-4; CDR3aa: CASSFGQGNEKLFF; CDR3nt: TGTGCCAGCAGCTTCGGGCAGGGAAATGAAAAACTGTTTTTT
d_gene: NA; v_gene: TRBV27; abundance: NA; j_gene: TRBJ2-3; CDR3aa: CASSSTPLAPSDTQYF; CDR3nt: TGTGCCAGCAGTTCCACCCCCCTAGCTCCTTCAGATACGCAGTATTTT
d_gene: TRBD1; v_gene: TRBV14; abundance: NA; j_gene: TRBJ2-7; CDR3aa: CASSPQGANSYEQYF; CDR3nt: TGTGCCAGCAGCCCTCAGGGGGCCAATTCCTACGAGCAGTACTTC
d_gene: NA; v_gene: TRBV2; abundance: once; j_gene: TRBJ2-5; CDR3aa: CASTFTGFQETQYF; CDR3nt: TGTGCCAGCACCTTCACAGGATTCCAAGAGACCCAGTACTTC
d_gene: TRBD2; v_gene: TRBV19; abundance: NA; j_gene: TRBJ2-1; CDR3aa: CASSIFGSASGAHEQFF; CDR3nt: TGTGCCAGTAGTATATTCGGCTCGGCTAGCGGGGCCCATGAGCAGTTCTTC
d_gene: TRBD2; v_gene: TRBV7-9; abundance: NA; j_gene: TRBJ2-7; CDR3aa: CASSTLSGGHSYEQYF; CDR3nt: TGTGCCAGCAGCACTCTTAGCGGGGGGCACTCCTACGAGCAGTACTTC
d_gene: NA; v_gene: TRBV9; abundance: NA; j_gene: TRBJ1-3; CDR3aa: CASSPQGNTIYF; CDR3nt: TGTGCCAGCAGCCCACAAGGAAACACCATATATTTT
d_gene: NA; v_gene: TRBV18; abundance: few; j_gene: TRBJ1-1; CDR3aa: CASSAADTEAFF; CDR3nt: TGTGCCAGCTCCGCCGCGGACACTGAAGCTTTCTTT
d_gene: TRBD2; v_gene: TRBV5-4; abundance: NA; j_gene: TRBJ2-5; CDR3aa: CASSLAGGLQETQYF; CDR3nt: TGTGCCAGCAGCTTAGCGGGGGGCTTACAAGAGACCCAGTACTTC
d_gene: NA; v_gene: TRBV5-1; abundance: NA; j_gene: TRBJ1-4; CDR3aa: CASSLDRVGEKLFF; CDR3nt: TGCGCCAGCAGCTTGGACAGGGTCGGTGAAAAACTGTTTTTT
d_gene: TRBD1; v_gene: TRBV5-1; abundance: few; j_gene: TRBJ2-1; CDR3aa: CASSLGQGFSYNEQFF; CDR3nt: TGCGCCAGCAGCTTGGGACAGGGGTTCTCCTACAATGAGCAGTTCTTC
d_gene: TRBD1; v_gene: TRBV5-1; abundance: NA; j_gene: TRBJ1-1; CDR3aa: CASSLGTGGTEAFF; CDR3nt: TGCGCCAGCAGCTTGGGGACAGGCGGCACTGAAGCTTTCTTT
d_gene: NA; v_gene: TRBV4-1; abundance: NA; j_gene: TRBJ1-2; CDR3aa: CASSQGHRSNYGYTF; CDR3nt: TGCGCCAGCAGCCAAGGACACCGGTCTAACTATGGCTACACCTTC
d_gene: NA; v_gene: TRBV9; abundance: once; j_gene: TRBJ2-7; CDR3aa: CASSVEVGGSSYEQYF; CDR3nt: TGTGCCAGCAGCGTAGAGGTTGGGGGGAGCTCCTACGAGCAGTACTTC
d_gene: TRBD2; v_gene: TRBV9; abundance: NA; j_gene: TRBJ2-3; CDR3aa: CASSVGARGGGDTQYF; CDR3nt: TGTGCCAGCAGCGTAGGAGCGCGGGGGGGTGGGGATACGCAGTATTTT
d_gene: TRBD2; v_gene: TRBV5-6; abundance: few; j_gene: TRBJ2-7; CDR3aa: CASSPAGVYEQYF; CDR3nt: TGTGCCAGCAGCCCTGCGGGGGTCTACGAGCAGTACTTC
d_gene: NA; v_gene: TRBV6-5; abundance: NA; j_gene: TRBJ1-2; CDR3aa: CASSYGPEAYGYTF; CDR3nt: TGTGCCAGCAGTTACGGCCCAGAGGCCTATGGCTACACCTTC
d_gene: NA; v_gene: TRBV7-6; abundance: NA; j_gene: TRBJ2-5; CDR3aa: CASSLMQGLETQYF; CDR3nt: TGTGCCAGCAGCTTAATGCAGGGACTAGAGACCCAGTACTTC
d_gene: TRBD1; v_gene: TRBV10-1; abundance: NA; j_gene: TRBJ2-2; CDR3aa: CASSESRGSTGELFF; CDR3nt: TGCGCCAGCAGTGAGTCCAGGGGGAGCACCGGGGAGCTGTTTTTT
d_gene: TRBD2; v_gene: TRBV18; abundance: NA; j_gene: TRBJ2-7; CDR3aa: CASSPLAGEVGEQYF; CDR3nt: TGTGCCAGCTCACCCTTAGCGGGGGAAGTCGGCGAGCAGTACTTC
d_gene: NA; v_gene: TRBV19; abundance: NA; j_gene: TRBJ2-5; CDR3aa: CASSMSGEETQYF; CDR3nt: TGTGCCAGTAGTATGTCCGGGGAAGAGACCCAGTACTTC
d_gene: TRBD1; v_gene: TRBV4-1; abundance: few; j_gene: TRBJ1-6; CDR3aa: CASSQVQGDSPLHF; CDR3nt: TGCGCCAGCAGCCAAGTACAGGGGGATTCACCCCTCCACTTT
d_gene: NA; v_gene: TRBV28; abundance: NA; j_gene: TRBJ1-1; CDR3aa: CASSLFRNTEAFF; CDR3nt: TGTGCCAGCAGTTTATTCAGGAACACTGAAGCTTTCTTT
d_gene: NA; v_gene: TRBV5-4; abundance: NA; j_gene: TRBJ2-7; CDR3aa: CASSLSRDEQYF; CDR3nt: TGTGCCAGCAGCTTGAGCAGGGACGAGCAGTACTTC